One sample yielded the 32 T cell receptor beta chains listed below, sequenced in a study of T cell responses to AZD1222 COVID-19 vaccine. The protocol was immunoSEQ multiplex PCR, while the TCRdb copy is restricted to in-frame clones and leaves out a portion. The data contain around 180,000 clones, 94% of them singletons. The input for sequencing was peripheral blood, taken 28 days after the second AZD1222 dose. The receptors come from an adult who received the AZD1222 COVID-19 vaccine.

The rearrangement uses TRBV11-3 and TRBJ2-2, with 9 positions matching TRBD2. With 4 bases clipped from V and 9 bases from J, the junction kept 0 bases outside the gene matches. CDR1 and CDR2 from the germline V gene are SGHNT and YENEEA. The CDR3 is 12 amino acids. The CDR3 sequence: CASSSSGRELFF. DNA for the CDR3: TGTGCCAGCAGCTCTAGCGGGAGGGAGCTGTTTTTT.

This chain joins TRBV27 and TRBJ2-7; a weak D match, TRBD2 (6 bases). The germline gives CDR1 MNHEY, CDR2 SMNVEV (reference sequence). CDR3 size: 14 residues. Trimming stripped 5 bases from V and 7 bases from J, with 18 bases between. The CDR3 is CASSLNRDFGEQYF. DNA of the CDR3: TGTGCCAGCAGTCTAAACCGGGACTTTGGGGAGCAGTACTTC.

The chain uses TRBV12-3 or TRBV12-4 and TRBJ1-1; a weak D match, TRBD1 (6 bases). The CDR3 extends over 13 amino acids. V lost 4 bases, J lost 1 base, and 7 bases lay in between. The CDR3 sequence: CASSSTGNTEAFF. CDR3 nucleotides: TGTGCCAGCAGTTCGACAGGGAACACTGAAGCTTTCTTT.

The chain carries TRBV9 and TRBJ1-1; D is unclear. The V end was cut by 3 bases, the J end by 7 bases, with 10 bases between. This CDR3 contains 12 residues. The germline gives CDR1 SGDLS, CDR2 YYNGEE. For the CDR3, the DNA is TGTGCCAGCAGCGCTGACACGTTTGAAGCTTTCTTT. As protein: CASSADTFEAFF.

In its sample, this clone was seen once. The chain is built from TRBV3-1 (or the pseudogene TRBV3-2) and TRBJ1-2; TRBD1 might be the D (5 bases). The V gene lost 0 bases and the J gene lost 1 base, with 15 bases spanning the gap. The CDR3 has 17 residues. Per the germline V gene, CDR1 is LGHDT and CDR2 is YNNKEL (reference sequence). CDR3 sequence (DNA): TGTGCCAGCAGCCAAGACCAAAGACAGCCGAATAACTATGGCTACACCTTC. Its translation: CASSQDQRQPNNYGYTF.

V is TRBV12-5 and J is TRBJ1-3; 10 bases are shared with TRBD1. V gave up 5 bases and J gave up 6 bases; unmatched junction bases: 7. Germline V gene data show CDR1 as LGHNT and CDR2 as FRNRAP. The CDR3 consists of 15 residues. The CDR3 spells CASGTGGTGENTIYF. In nucleotides, the CDR3 is TGTGCTAGTGGTACCGGAGGGACAGGGGAAAACACCATATATTTT.

V and J are TRBV6-1 and TRBJ2-4; unclear D gene. The CDR3 loop spans 17 amino acids. The germline V and J ends were trimmed by 0 bases and 2 bases, with 14 bases remaining between them. Germline CDR1 and CDR2: MNHNS and SASEGT. The CDR3 is CASSEATLEPPKNIQYF. The CDR3 nucleotides are TGTGCCAGCAGTGAAGCCACTCTAGAGCCCCCCAAAAACATTCAGTACTTC.

The rearrangement uses TRBV7-2 and TRBJ1-6; unclear D gene. Trimming stripped 1 base from V and 6 bases from J, with 7 bases between. The CDR3 extends over 14 amino acids. Germline V gene data show CDR1 as SGHTA and CDR2 as FQGNSA. The CDR3 sequence: CASSLGTVNSPLHF. The CDR3 DNA reads TGTGCCAGCAGCTTAGGTACGGTTAATTCACCCCTCCACTTT.

The V call is TRBV10-3, the J call TRBJ1-4, with a weak D call TRBD1 (5 bases). The CDR3 has 13 amino acids. Trimming shortened V by 8 bases and J by 5 bases, and 12 bases separated the two germline ends. Germline lookup yields CDR1 ENHRY and CDR2 SYGVKD. CDR3 residues: CAIGDQGNEKLFF. CDR3 DNA sequence: TGTGCCATCGGGGACCAGGGCAATGAAAAACTGTTTTTT.

This chain connects TRBV14 to TRBJ1-1, with a tentative D call TRBD1 (5 bases). In germline, CDR1 is SGHDN, CDR2 FVKESK. V was cut by 3 bases and J by 7 bases, with 6 bases left in between. This CDR3 has 11 residues. Here the CDR3 DNA reads TGTGCCAGCAGCCAGGGGGATGAAGCTTTCTTT. It encodes CASSQGDEAFF.

The gene calls are TRBV7-9 and TRBJ1-1; D is unclear. Trimming took 5 bases from V and 8 from J, leaving 9 bases between them. The CDR3 covers 11 residues. Germline loops: CDR1 SEHNR, CDR2 FQNEAQ (reference sequence). CDR3 loop: CASSPPSEAFF. The CDR3, as DNA: TGTGCCAGCAGCCCACCCAGCGAAGCTTTCTTT.

This chain connects TRBV24-1 to TRBJ2-1, with D possibly matching TRBD2 (6 bases). In germline, CDR1 is KGHDR, CDR2 SFDVKD. There are 15 residues in the CDR3. V lost 2 bases, J lost 6 bases, and 13 bases lay in between. CDR3 region: CATSDSTRFGNEQFF. The CDR3 coding sequence is TGTGCCACCAGTGATTCGACTAGATTCGGCAATGAGCAGTTCTTC.

CDR3: CSVGSGGPMTEAFF. CDR3 nucleotide sequence: TGCAGCGTTGGTTCTGGGGGGCCGATGACTGAAGCTTTCTTT. The V gene is TRBV29-1, the J gene TRBJ1-1; a possible D gene is TRBD1 (6 bases). V gave up 4 bases and J gave up 5 bases, with 17 bases separating them. Germline V CDR1 and CDR2: SQVTM, ANQGSEA. CDR3 length: 14 residues.

The chain joins TRBV28 to TRBJ2-1; no reliable D call. V shed 2 bases and J shed 6 bases, with 2 bases lying between them. CDR3 length equals 11 residues. Germline values: CDR1 MDHEN, CDR2 SYDVKM. DNA of the CDR3: TGTGCCAGCAGTTTAATCAATGAGCAGTTCTTC. It is translated as CASSLINEQFF.

The V gene is TRBV7-9, the J gene TRBJ1-1, with D unclear. Germline V gene lookup returns CDR1 SEHNR and CDR2 FQNEAQ (reference sequence). The CDR3 is made up of 14 amino acids. V lost 5 bases and J lost 1, with 11 bases in between. Written as DNA, the CDR3 is TGTGCCAGCAGCCCACCGGCCCAGAACACTGAAGCTTTCTTT. Protein: CASSPPAQNTEAFF. The entire variable domain, with the rest obtained from reference TRBV7-9 and TRBJ1-1, is as follows: DTGVSQNPRHKITKRGQNVTFRCDPISEHNRLYWYRQTLGQGPEFLTYFQNEAQLEKSRLLSDRFSAERPKGSFSTLEIQRTEQGDSAMYLCASSPPAQNTEAFFGQGTRLTVV.

This chain uses TRBV20-1 with TRBJ1-2, with D unclear. Per germline, CDR1 DFQATT and CDR2 SNEGSKA (reference sequence). This CDR3 contains 13 residues. V was cut by 3 bases and J by 0 bases, with 8 bases left in between. CDR3 sequence: CSASQNSNYGYTF. The CDR3 DNA sequence: TGCAGTGCTAGTCAGAATTCTAACTATGGCTACACCTTC.

This clone turned up a few times. CDR3 sequence: CASSGTSYGYTF. The CDR3 DNA follows: TGTGCCAGCTCCGGGACGAGCTATGGCTACACCTTC. The chain uses TRBV9 and TRBJ1-2; D may be TRBD1 (5 bases). V was shortened by 7 bases and J by 4 bases, with 11 bases between the two germline ends. There are 12 residues in the CDR3. The V gene's germline CDR1 is SGDLS and CDR2 YYNGEE.

Concerning this clone: The same CDR3 arises from other DNA sequences in this sample as well. The genes are TRBV18 and TRBJ1-1, with 8 bases lining up with TRBD1. The trim removed 3 bases at V and 1 base at J, leaving 1 base unmatched. In germline, CDR1 is KGHSH, CDR2 LQKENI. CDR3 length: 14 amino acids. Here the CDR3 DNA reads TGTGCCAGCTCACCCGACAGGGGGAACACTGAAGCTTTCTTT. Its protein product is CASSPDRGNTEAFF.

The V gene is TRBV28, the J gene TRBJ1-5, with 7 bases matching TRBD1. V was clipped by 2 bases and J by 9 bases; unmatched bases: 10. The CDR3 runs to 15 residues. Germline assignment: CDR1 MDHEN and CDR2 SYDVKM. CDR3: CASSLRGGVVLPQHF. Here the CDR3 DNA reads TGTGCCAGCAGTTTAAGAGGGGGCGTTGTATTGCCCCAGCATTTT.

This chain connects TRBV6-2 or TRBV6-3 to TRBJ1-5; 7 nucleotides agree with TRBD1. V lost 2 bases, J lost 2 bases, and 3 bases stayed unmatched. This CDR3 contains 15 residues. Per germline, CDR1 MNHEY and CDR2 SVGEGT. DNA for the CDR3: TGTGCCAGCAGTTACCCACAGGGGCGCAATCAGCCCCAGCATTTT. Protein sequence: CASSYPQGRNQPQHF.

This sequence joins TRBV28 and TRBJ1-4, with 8 nucleotides matching TRBD1. J was trimmed by 11 bases and V by 5 bases; bases with no gene match: 10. Germline V gene data show CDR1 as MDHEN and CDR2 as SYDVKM. CDR3 size: 14 residues. Here the CDR3 DNA reads TGTGCCAGCAGTAACAGGGGGGAATTGCAGAAACTGTTTTTT. Translated, it gives CASSNRGELQKLFF.

The J gene is TRBJ1-1, the V gene TRBV12-3 or TRBV12-4; D is undetermined. The V end was cut by 8 bases, the J end by 2 bases, with 12 bases between. The CDR3 consists of 13 residues. The CDR3 spells CASVPTGNTEAFF. Written as DNA, the CDR3 is TGTGCCAGCGTCCCAACGGGCAACACTGAAGCTTTCTTT.

This clone was found once. The chain's CDR3 is CASSRTGTSVHTQYF. DNA for the CDR3: TGTGCCAGCAGTCGCACCGGGACTAGCGTCCATACGCAGTATTTT. J is TRBJ2-3 and V is TRBV6-5; 10 bases match TRBD2. Unmatched junction bases numbered 9, after V lost 5 bases and J lost 7 bases. Germline CDR1 is MNHEY and CDR2 is SVGAGI. The CDR3 loop spans 15 amino acids.

This sequence joins TRBV6-1 and TRBJ1-3, with a possible D match to TRBD1 (5 bases). Germline loops: CDR1 MNHNS, CDR2 SASEGT. V gave up 0 bases and J gave up 3 bases, with 9 bases separating them. The CDR3 is 15 amino acids. The CDR3 DNA reads as TGTGCCAGCAGTGAAGCATCAGGGTATGGAAACACCATATATTTT. Protein sequence: CASSEASGYGNTIYF.

V usage is TRBV11-2 and J usage is TRBJ2-2, with D uncertain. Germline lookup yields CDR1 SGHAT and CDR2 FQNNGV. This CDR3 contains 18 residues. V dropped 6 bases and J dropped 2 bases, with 22 bases sitting between them. CDR3 nucleotide sequence: TGTGCCAGCAGGTCCCTACGCCGGGCCAGAACAAACACCGGGGAGCTGTTTTTT. Translating it yields CASRSLRRARTNTGELFF.

This clone was found once. The chain combines TRBV6-5 with TRBJ2-7, with 7 nucleotides matching TRBD1. Germline lookup yields CDR1 MNHEY and CDR2 SVGAGI. V lost 5 bases, J lost 2 bases, and 6 bases stayed unmatched. The CDR3 loop spans 14 amino acids. The CDR3 loop is CASSRQGPTYEQYF. The CDR3 DNA sequence: TGTGCCAGCAGTCGACAGGGACCCACCTACGAGCAGTACTTC.

The chain recombines TRBV6-1 with TRBJ1-1; TRBD1 matches 8 bases. CDR1 is MNHNS, CDR2 SASEGT, per germline. This CDR3 comprises 15 residues. J lost 4 bases, V lost 1 base, and 5 bases had no gene match. The CDR3 sequence is CASSEVGTGATEAFF. The CDR3 region has the DNA TGTGCCAGCAGTGAAGTCGGGACAGGCGCCACTGAAGCTTTCTTT.

The genes are TRBV5-4 and TRBJ2-7; D is ambiguous. This CDR3 is built from 14 residues. V lost 2 bases and J lost 6, with 15 bases in between. Germline V gene sequence: CDR1 SGHNT, CDR2 YYREEE (reference sequence). The CDR3 is CASSLSVSSGEQYF. For the CDR3, the DNA is TGTGCCAGCAGCTTAAGCGTTAGTTCGGGCGAGCAGTACTTC.

This chain links TRBV6-5 with TRBJ1-4; no clear D. CDR1 and CDR2 (germline): MNHEY, SVGAGI. The CDR3 covers 14 residues. Trimming cost V 7 bases and J 6 bases, with 15 bases left between them. DNA for the CDR3: TGTGCCAGCACCCCACCGCAATCCTATGAAAAACTGTTTTTT. Amino acids: CASTPPQSYEKLFF.

The chain carries TRBV6-6 and TRBJ1-5; D may be TRBD1 (5 bases). Trimming stripped 6 bases from V and 10 bases from J, with 16 bases between. CDR3 length: 13 amino acids. Germline CDR1 is MNHNY and CDR2 is SVGAGI (reference sequence). The chain's CDR3 is CASRRDGAQPQHF. As DNA, the CDR3 is TGTGCCAGCAGACGCGACGGGGCCCAACCCCAGCATTTT.

The chain has TRBV19 and TRBJ1-3; 9 nucleotides align to TRBD1. The V gene's germline CDR1 is LNHDA and CDR2 SQIVND (reference sequence). The V gene end was trimmed by 4 bases and the J gene end by 0 bases; junction bases not matched to a gene: 7. The CDR3 extends over 17 amino acids. CDR3 sequence reads: CASSRPGQGDSGNTIYF. The DNA of the CDR3 is TGTGCCAGTAGTAGACCGGGACAGGGTGACTCTGGAAACACCATATATTTT.

The genes are TRBV19 and TRBJ1-2; a weak D match, TRBD1 (5 bases). Trimming pared 5 bases from V and 6 bases from J, leaving 19 bases between. The germline V gene encodes CDR1 LNHDA and CDR2 SQIVND (reference sequence). The CDR3 spans 15 residues. The CDR3 DNA follows: TGTGCCAGTAGTGACCGCGGCAGGGTAATTGATGGCTACACCTTC. It codes for CASSDRGRVIDGYTF.